Many counts were recorded for the clone carrying this T cell receptor beta chain. The data belong to a study of T-cell reconstitution after alpha-beta-depleted transplantation in children. The TCRbeta library was prepared with unique molecular identifiers. TCRdb re-analysed the PCR reads in MiXCR, keeping a single row per CDR3 protein. The table records hundreds of thousands of distinct CDR3 sequences, about 10% of them present only once. The CDR3 contains 12 residues. Deletions cut 2 bases from V and 12 bases from J, with 11 bases between. Germline CDR1 and CDR2: SGHTA and FQGNSA. The clonotype originates from a child under 10 years old with inherited bone marrow failure, due to receive a stem cell transplant. This chain joins TRBV7-2 and TRBJ1-5; D possibly corresponds to TRBD1 (5 bases). The sample was PBMCs, taken before TCRalphabeta/CD19-depleted stem cell transplant. CDR3 sequence reads: CASSLRSGHQHF. DNA of the CDR3: TGTGCCAGCAGCTTACGGTCGGGGCACCAGCATTTT.